The entry that follows covers one T cell receptor beta chain sequence. No antigen is known for it. These data come from a study of STAT5B mutations in CD4+ large granular lymphocyte leukemia. The study's findings and limits: Top patient clones used TRBV06 genes more often: 8/27 versus 2/35 in controls. Patient CD4-sorted repertoires stayed more clonal than healthy ones after leukemic-clone removal.

Profiled with immunoSEQ multiplex PCR; TCRdb holds only in-frame clones, not every one. Of about 40,000 clones in the sample, 70% to 85% were seen once. Controls came from buffy coats of healthy blood donors. V dropped 4 bases and J dropped 1 base, with 13 bases sitting between them. CDR3 size: 15 residues. CDR1 is SGHRS, CDR2 YFSETQ, per germline. The sequenced material came from CD4+ T cells from blood buffy coats. The chain uses TRBV5-1 and TRBJ2-3; a weak D match, TRBD2 (7 bases). This receptor was obtained from a human donor in good health. CDR3 protein: CASSPGAGGTDTQYF. CDR3 coding DNA: TGCGCCAGCAGCCCGGGGGCGGGGGGCACAGATACGCAGTATTTT.